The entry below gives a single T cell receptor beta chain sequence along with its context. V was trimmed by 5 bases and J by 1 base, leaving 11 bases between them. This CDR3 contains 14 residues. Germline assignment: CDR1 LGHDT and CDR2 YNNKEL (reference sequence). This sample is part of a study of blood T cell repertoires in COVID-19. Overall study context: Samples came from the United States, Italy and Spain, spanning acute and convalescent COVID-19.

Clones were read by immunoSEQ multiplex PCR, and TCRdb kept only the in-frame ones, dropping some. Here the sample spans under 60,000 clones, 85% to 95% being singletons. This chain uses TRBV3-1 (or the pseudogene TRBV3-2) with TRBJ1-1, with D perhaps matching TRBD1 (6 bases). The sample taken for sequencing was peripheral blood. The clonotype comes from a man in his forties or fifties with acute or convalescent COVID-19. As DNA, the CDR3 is TGTGCCAGCAGCACCCTGGACAGGAACACTGAAGCTTTCTTT. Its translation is CASSTLDRNTEAFF.